This entry concerns a single T cell receptor (beta chain). Its target is not known. The data are from a study of CD8 T cells in ankylosing spondylitis. Study observations and caveats: The disease-linked clones had a CD8+ phenotype and low blood frequencies.

Quantitative barcoded 5'-RACE was used to prepare TCR beta libraries. TCRdb re-called the 5' RACE reads through MiXCR, storing one row per CDR3 protein. Of 150,000 to 200,000 distinct CDR3 sequences in the sample, roughly 13% are singletons; the top ten hold more than 9.5%. The germline V gene has CDR1 MNHEY and CDR2 SMNVEV (reference sequence). V shed 3 bases and J 0 bases; nucleotides not matched to a gene: 11. This CDR3 region has 20 residues. The chain uses TRBV27 and TRBJ2-1; 13 bases agree with TRBD2. The source material was blood, either unsorted or a sorted T cell fraction (not recorded which). The TCR sequence derives from a female donor with ankylosing spondylitis or in good health (not recorded which). The CDR3 protein is CASSFTAGLAGLSSYNEQFF. DNA for the CDR3: TGTGCCAGCAGTTTTACTGCGGGACTAGCGGGACTAAGCTCCTACAATGAGCAGTTCTTC.